The TCR beta chain under discussion was sequenced for a study of blood T cell repertoires in COVID-19. V lost 1 base, J lost 11 bases, and 23 bases lay in between. The CDR3 loop spans 15 amino acids. From germline, CDR1 is GTSNPN and CDR2 SVGIG (reference sequence). Method: immunoSEQ multiplex PCR; TCRdb's copy keeps in-frame clones and lacks some. The sample holds some 170,000 clones; 80% to 90% are singletons and the top ten take 1.6%. This clone has a handful of counts. The V and J genes are TRBV30 and TRBJ1-1; maybe TRBD1 (5 bases). The clonotype originates from a woman in her 50s with acute or convalescent COVID-19. Sequenced: peripheral blood. CDR3 sequence: CAWSEMATGLGRAFF. In DNA form, the CDR3 reads TGTGCCTGGAGTGAAATGGCTACTGGATTGGGGCGTGCTTTCTTT.